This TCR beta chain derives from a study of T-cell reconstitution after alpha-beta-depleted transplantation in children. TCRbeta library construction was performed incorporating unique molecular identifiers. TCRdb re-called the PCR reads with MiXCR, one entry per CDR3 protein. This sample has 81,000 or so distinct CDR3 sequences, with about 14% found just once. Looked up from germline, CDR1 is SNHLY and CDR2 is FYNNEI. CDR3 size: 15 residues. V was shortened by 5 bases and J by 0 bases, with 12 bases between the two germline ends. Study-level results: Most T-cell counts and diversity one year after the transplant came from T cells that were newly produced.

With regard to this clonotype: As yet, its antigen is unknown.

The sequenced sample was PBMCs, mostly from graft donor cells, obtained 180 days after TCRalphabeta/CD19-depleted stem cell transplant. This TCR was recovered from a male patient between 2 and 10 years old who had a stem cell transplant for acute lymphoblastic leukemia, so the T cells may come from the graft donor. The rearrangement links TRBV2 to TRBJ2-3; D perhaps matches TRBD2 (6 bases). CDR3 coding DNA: TGTGCCAGCAGTCGAGCGGGCCCTAGCACAGATACGCAGTATTTT. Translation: CASSRAGPSTDTQYF. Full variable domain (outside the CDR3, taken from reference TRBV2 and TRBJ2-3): EPEVTQTPSHQVTQMGQEVILRCVPISNHLYFYWYRQILGQKVEFLVSFYNNEISEKSEIFDDQFSVERPDGSNFTLKIRSTKLEDSAMYFCASSRAGPSTDTQYFGPGTRLTVL.